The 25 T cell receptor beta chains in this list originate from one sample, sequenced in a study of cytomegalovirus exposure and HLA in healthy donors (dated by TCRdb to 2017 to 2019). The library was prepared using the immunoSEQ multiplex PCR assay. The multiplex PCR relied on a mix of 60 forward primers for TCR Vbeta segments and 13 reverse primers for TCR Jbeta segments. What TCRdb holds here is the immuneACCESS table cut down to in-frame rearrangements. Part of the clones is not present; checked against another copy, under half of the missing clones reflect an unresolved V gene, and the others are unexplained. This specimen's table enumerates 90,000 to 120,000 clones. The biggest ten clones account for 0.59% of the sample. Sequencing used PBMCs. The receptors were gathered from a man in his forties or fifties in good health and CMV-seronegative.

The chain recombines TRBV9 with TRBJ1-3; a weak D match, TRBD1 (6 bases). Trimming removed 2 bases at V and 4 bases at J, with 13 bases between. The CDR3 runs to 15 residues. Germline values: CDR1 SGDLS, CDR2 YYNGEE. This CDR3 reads CASSVVGASGNTIYF. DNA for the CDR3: TGTGCCAGCAGCGTCGTGGGGGCGTCGGGAAACACCATATATTTT.

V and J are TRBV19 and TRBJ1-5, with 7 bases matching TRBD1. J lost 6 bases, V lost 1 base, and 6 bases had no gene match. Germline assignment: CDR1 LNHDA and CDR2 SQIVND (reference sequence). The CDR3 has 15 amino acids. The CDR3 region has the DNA TGTGCCAGTAGTATAGCTGAAGGGGGCGGTCAGCCCCAGCATTTT. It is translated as CASSIAEGGGQPQHF.

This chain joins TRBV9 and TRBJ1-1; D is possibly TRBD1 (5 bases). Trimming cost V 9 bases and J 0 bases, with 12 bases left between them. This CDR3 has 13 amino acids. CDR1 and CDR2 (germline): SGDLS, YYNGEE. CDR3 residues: CATSTDMNTEAFF. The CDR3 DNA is TGTGCCACCTCGACAGACATGAACACTGAAGCTTTCTTT. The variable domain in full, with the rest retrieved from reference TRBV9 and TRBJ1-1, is DSGVTQTPKHLITATGQRVTLRCSPRSGDLSVYWYQQSLDQGLQFLIQYYNGEERAKGNILERFSAQQFPDLHSELNLSSLELGDSALYFCATSTDMNTEAFFGQGTRLTVV.

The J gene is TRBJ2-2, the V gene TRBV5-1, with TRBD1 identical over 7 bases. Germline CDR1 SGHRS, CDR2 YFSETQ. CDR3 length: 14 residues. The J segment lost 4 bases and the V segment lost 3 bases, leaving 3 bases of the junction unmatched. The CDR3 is CASSWDSLTGELFF. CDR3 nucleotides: TGCGCCAGCAGCTGGGACAGTCTCACCGGGGAGCTGTTTTTT.

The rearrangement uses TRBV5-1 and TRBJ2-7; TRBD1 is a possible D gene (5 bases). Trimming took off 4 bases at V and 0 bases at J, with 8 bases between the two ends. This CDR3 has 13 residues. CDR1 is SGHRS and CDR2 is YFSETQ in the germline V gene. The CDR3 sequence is CASSTTDSYEQYF. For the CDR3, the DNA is TGCGCCAGCAGCACGACAGACTCCTACGAGCAGTACTTC.

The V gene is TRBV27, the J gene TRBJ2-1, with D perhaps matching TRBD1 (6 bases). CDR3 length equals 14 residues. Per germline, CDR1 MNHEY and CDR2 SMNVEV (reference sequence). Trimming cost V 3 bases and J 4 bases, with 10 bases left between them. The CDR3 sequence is CASSLPTGYNEQFF. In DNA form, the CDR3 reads TGTGCCAGCAGTTTGCCGACAGGATACAATGAGCAGTTCTTC.

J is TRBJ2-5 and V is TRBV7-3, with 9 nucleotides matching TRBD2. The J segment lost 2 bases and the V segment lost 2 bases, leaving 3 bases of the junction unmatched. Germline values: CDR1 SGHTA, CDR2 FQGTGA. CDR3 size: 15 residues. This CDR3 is CASSLVAGAQETQYF. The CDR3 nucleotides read TGTGCCAGCAGCTTAGTAGCGGGGGCTCAAGAGACCCAGTACTTC.

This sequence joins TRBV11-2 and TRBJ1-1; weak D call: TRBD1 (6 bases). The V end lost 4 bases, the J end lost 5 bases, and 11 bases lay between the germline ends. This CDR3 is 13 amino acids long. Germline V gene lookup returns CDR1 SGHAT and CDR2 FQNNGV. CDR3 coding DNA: TGTGCCAGCAGCTACACAGGGCGTACTGAAGCTTTCTTT. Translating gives CASSYTGRTEAFF.

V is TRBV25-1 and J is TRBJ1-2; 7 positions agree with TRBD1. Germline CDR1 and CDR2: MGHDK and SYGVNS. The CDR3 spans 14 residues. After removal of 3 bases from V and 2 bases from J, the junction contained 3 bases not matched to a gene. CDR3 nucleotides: TGTGCCAGCAGTGACTCAGGGGGAAACTATGGCTACACCTTC. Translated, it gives CASSDSGGNYGYTF.

The CDR3: CASSPQKQGAISSYEQYF. The DNA of the CDR3 is TGTGCCAGCAGCCCCCAGAAACAGGGGGCGATAAGCTCCTACGAGCAGTACTTC. This rearrangement joins TRBV5-6 to TRBJ2-7; 9 bases are shared with TRBD1. V lost 4 bases to trimming and J lost 0 bases; unmatched junction nucleotides: 14. The germline V gene encodes CDR1 SGHDT and CDR2 YYEEEE. This CDR3 is built from 18 residues.

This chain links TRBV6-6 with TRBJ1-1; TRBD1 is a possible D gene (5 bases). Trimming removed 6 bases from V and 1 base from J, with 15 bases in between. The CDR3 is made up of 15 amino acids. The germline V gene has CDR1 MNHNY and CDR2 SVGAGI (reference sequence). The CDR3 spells CASSPLTGGNTEAFF. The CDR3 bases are TGTGCCAGCAGCCCTCTAACGGGGGGGAACACTGAAGCTTTCTTT.

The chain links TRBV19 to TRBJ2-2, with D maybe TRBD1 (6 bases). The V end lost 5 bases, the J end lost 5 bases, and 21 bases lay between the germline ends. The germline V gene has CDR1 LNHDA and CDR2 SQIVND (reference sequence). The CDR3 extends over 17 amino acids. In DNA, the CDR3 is TGTGCCAGTAGTCGGGCGGGTGCAGCAGGGGTGACCGGGGAGCTGTTTTTT. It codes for CASSRAGAAGVTGELFF.

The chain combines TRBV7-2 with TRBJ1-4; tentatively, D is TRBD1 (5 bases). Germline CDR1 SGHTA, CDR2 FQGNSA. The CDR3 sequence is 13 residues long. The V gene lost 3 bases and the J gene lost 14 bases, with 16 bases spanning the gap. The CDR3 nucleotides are TGTGCCAGCAGCTTTGGTATTCGGGGGGTGCTGTTTTTT. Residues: CASSFGIRGVLFF.

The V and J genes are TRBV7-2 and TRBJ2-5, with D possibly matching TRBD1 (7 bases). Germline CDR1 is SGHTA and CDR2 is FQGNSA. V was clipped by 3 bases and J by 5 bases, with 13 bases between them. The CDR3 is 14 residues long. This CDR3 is CASSFQGGAETQYF. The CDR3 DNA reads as TGTGCCAGCAGCTTCCAGGGGGGAGCGGAGACCCAGTACTTC.

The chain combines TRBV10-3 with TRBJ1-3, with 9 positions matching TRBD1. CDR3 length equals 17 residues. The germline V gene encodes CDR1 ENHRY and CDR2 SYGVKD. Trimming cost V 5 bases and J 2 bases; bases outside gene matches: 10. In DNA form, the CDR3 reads TGTGCCATCAGTACACACGGACAGGGGAGCGCTGGAAACACCATATATTTT. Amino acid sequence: CAISTHGQGSAGNTIYF.

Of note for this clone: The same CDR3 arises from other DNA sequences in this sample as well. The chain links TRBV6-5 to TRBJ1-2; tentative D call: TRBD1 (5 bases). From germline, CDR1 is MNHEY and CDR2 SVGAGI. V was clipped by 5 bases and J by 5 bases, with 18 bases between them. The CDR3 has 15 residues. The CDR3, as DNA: TGTGCCAGCAGTCCGCTAATCCAGGGCGGTTATGGCTACACCTTC. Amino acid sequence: CASSPLIQGGYGYTF.

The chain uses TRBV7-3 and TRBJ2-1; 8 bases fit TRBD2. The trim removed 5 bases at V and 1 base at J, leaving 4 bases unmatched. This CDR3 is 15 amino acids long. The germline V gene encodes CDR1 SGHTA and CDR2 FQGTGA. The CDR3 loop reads CASSQGLVSYNEQFF. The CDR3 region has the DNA TGTGCCAGCAGCCAGGGACTAGTTTCCTACAATGAGCAGTTCTTC.

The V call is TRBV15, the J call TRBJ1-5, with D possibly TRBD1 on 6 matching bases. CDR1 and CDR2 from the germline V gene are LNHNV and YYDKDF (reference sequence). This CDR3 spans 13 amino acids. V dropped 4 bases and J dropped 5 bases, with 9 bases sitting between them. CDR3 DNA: TGTGCCACCAGCAAGGGGGTCGATCAGCCCCAGCATTTT. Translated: CATSKGVDQPQHF.

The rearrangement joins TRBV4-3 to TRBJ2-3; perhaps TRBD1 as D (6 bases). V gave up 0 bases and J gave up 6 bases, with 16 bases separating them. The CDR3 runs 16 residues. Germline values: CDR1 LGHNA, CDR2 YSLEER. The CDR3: CASSQEGAGHTDTQYF. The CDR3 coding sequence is TGCGCCAGCAGCCAAGAGGGGGCAGGTCATACCGATACGCAGTATTTT.

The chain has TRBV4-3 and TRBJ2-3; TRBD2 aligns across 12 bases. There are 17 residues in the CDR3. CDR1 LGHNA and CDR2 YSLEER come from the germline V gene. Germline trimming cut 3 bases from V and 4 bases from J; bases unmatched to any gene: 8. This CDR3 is CASSQAGPSGGADTQYF. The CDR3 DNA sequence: TGCGCCAGCAGCCAGGCTGGGCCTAGCGGGGGGGCAGATACGCAGTATTTT.

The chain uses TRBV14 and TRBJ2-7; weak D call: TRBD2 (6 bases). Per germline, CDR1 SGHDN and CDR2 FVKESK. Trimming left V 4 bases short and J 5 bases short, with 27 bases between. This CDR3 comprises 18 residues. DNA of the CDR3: TGTGCCAGCAGCCCGCGGGACCGGTTCCTAAACACCCCTGACGAGCAGTACTTC. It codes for CASSPRDRFLNTPDEQYF. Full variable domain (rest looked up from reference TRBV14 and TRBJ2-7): EAGVTQFPSHSVIEKGQTVTLRCDPISGHDNLYWYRRVMGKEIKFLLHFVKESKQDESGMPNNRFLAERTGGTYSTLKVQPAELEDSGVYFCASSPRDRFLNTPDEQYFGPGTRLTVT.

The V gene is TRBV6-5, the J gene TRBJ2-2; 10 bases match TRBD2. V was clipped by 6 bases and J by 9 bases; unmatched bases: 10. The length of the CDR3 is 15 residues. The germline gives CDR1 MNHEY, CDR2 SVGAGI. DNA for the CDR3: TGTGCCAGCAGGGCTGAGCGGGAGGGCCGGCGGGAGCTGTTTTTT. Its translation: CASRAEREGRRELFF.

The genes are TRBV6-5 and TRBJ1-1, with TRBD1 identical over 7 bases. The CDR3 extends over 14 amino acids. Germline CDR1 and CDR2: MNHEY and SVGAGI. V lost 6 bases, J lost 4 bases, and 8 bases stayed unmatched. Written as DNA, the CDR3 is TGTGCCAGCAGAGGGGACAGCTTGCGCACTGAAGCTTTCTTT. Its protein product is CASRGDSLRTEAFF.

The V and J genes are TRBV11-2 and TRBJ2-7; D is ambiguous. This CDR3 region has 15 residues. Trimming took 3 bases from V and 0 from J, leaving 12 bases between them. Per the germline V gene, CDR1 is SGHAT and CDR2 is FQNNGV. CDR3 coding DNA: TGTGCCAGCAGCTTCGGAGTACCGGGCTCCTACGAGCAGTACTTC. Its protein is CASSFGVPGSYEQYF.

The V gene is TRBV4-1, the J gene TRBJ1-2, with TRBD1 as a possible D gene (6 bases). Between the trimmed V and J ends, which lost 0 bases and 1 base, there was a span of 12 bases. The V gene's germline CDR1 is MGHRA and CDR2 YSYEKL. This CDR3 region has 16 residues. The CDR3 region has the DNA TGCGCCAGCAGCCAAGATGCGAGGGACATTAACTATGGCTACACCTTC. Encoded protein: CASSQDARDINYGYTF.